This TCR beta chain was identified during a study of blood T cell repertoires in COVID-19. Study summary: PBMCs, B-cell-depleted T cells, or T cells were the source of the cDNA or gDNA that made up the material.

Recruited during active infection, patients (from Seattle) were subsequently followed longitudinally. This clone was recorded only once. In the original workflow: By means of reference gene primer amplification, nucleated cell counts were estimated. Method: immunoSEQ multiplex PCR; TCRdb's copy keeps in-frame clones and lacks some. The V and J calls and clone size are taken from that table; D and trimming were inferred from the DNA. The repertoire holds fewer than 350,000 clones, with 85% to 90% as singletons. J gave up 2 bases and V 5 bases, and 4 bases lay outside the gene matches. This CDR3 has 15 amino acids. Germline CDR1 SGHTA, CDR2 FQGNSA.

J is TRBJ1-4 and V is TRBV7-2; 8 nucleotides match TRBD1. Sequencing was carried out using peripheral blood. This TCR derives from a woman between 25 and 40 years old with COVID-19, enrolled during active disease. The CDR3 is CASSRQGATNEKLFF. CDR3 DNA: TGTGCCAGCAGCCGGCAGGGGGCGACTAATGAAAAACTGTTTTTT.